These 27 T cell receptor beta chains share one sample of origin, sequenced in a study of blood T cell repertoires in COVID-19. TCRdb keeps only in-frame clones here, not all; method: immunoSEQ multiplex PCR. Of approximately 74,000 clones in the sample, 80% to 90% are singletons; the top ten hold more than 1.5%. Sequenced input: peripheral blood. The receptors were gathered from an elderly woman with active or convalescent COVID-19.

J is TRBJ2-1 and V is TRBV7-2; D is perhaps TRBD2 (6 bases). Germline CDR1 and CDR2: SGHTA and FQGNSA. The V and J ends lost 3 bases and 2 bases respectively, with 11 bases between them. CDR3 size: 15 residues. The CDR3 is CASSFLAATYNEQFF. The CDR3 nucleotides are TGTGCCAGCAGCTTCTTAGCGGCTACCTACAATGAGCAGTTCTTC.

CDR3 protein: CASSKELEQGGTEAFF. CDR3 in DNA: TGTGCCAGCAGCAAAGAGCTAGAACAGGGCGGCACTGAAGCTTTCTTT. V gene TRBV21-1 combines with J gene TRBJ1-1; the table's D call of TRBD1 was not tested on the DNA. TRBV21-1 is designated a pseudogene. The CDR3 runs to 16 residues.

The chain links TRBV5-1 to TRBJ2-1; 15 positions agree with TRBD2. With 6 bases clipped from V and 12 bases from J, the junction kept 10 bases outside the gene matches. The CDR3 length is 15 residues. Germline CDR1 reads SGHRS; CDR2 reads YFSETQ. The CDR3 DNA reads TGCGCCAGCACCCCGGAGCCGGGACTAGCGGGGGGGCAGTTCTTC. It codes for CASTPEPGLAGGQFF.

The chain carries TRBV12-5 and TRBJ2-3; 7 bases match TRBD2. The CDR3 loop spans 14 amino acids. Germline V gives CDR1 LGHNT, CDR2 FRNRAP. V dropped 7 bases and J dropped 11; count of bases not matched to a gene: 15. CDR3 DNA sequence: TGTGCTAGTGCCAAGGCGGGAGTGAGCCTAGGGCAGTATTTT. Protein product: CASAKAGVSLGQYF.

V gene TRBV12-5 combines with J gene TRBJ2-1; 8 bases line up with TRBD1. This CDR3 contains 15 residues. CDR1 LGHNT and CDR2 FRNRAP come from the germline V gene. V shed 5 bases, J shed 5 bases, and the junction held 8 bases outside the gene matches. CDR3 sequence: CASGQGQGTHNEQFF. As DNA, the CDR3 is TGTGCTAGTGGTCAAGGACAGGGAACTCACAATGAGCAGTTCTTC.

The gene calls are TRBV4-3 and TRBJ2-5, with D unresolved. The germline V and J ends were trimmed by 2 bases and 2 bases, with 12 bases remaining between them. The CDR3 consists of 15 residues. Per germline, CDR1 LGHNA and CDR2 YSLEER. CDR3 in amino acids: CASSQKANKQETQYF. CDR3 DNA: TGCGCCAGCAGCCAAAAAGCGAACAAACAAGAGACCCAGTACTTC.

This chain joins TRBV29-1 and TRBJ2-2; TRBD1 aligns across 8 bases. This CDR3 is built from 13 residues. In germline, CDR1 is SQVTM, CDR2 ANQGSEA. Trimming cost V 5 bases and J 5 bases; bases outside gene matches: 4. For the CDR3, the DNA is TGCAGCGTTCAGGGGGCGAGGACCGGGGAGCTGTTTTTT. Amino acid sequence: CSVQGARTGELFF.

V gene TRBV15 combines with J gene TRBJ1-5; the D gene is possibly TRBD1 (6 bases). Germline CDR1 is LNHNV and CDR2 is YYDKDF (reference sequence). Trimming shortened V by 3 bases and J by 4 bases, and 10 bases separated the two germline ends. This CDR3 region has 14 residues. CDR3 in amino acids: CATSSLTGNQPQHF. The CDR3 DNA is TGTGCCACCAGCAGCCTCACAGGGAATCAGCCCCAGCATTTT.

The chain joins TRBV19 to TRBJ2-2, with a weak D call TRBD1 (6 bases). V was pared by 5 bases and J by 5 bases, with 9 bases between. From germline, CDR1 is LNHDA and CDR2 SQIVND (reference sequence). The CDR3 length is 13 residues. CDR3 DNA sequence: TGTGCCAGTAGTTTAACAGGGACCGGGGAGCTGTTTTTT. Its translation is CASSLTGTGELFF.

J is TRBJ1-6 and V is TRBV6-5, with 7 bases fitting TRBD1. In germline, CDR1 is MNHEY, CDR2 SVGAGI. V gave up 5 bases and J gave up 5 bases; unmatched junction bases: 6. The CDR3 is 15 amino acids. The CDR3 protein is CASSRGQWDNSPLHF. The CDR3 nucleotides read TGTGCCAGCAGTCGGGGACAGTGGGATAATTCACCCCTCCACTTT.

J is TRBJ2-3 and V is TRBV4-3, with TRBD1 identical over 7 bases. CDR1 LGHNA and CDR2 YSLEER come from the germline V gene. J lost 0 bases, V lost 3 bases, and 9 bases had no gene match. CDR3 length equals 17 residues. The CDR3: CASSHRDSVTSTDTQYF. The CDR3 nucleotides read TGCGCCAGCAGCCACCGGGACAGTGTGACTAGCACAGATACGCAGTATTTT.

The chain has TRBV4-1 and TRBJ2-6; 10 nucleotides match TRBD1. This CDR3 is 18 amino acids long. V dropped 4 bases and J dropped 1; count of bases not matched to a gene: 7. The germline gives CDR1 MGHRA, CDR2 YSYEKL. CDR3 in DNA: TGCGCCAGCAGCCTAGGGACAGGGGTGAATTCTGGGGCCAACGTCCTGACTTTC. The encoded protein is CASSLGTGVNSGANVLTF.

This clone was seen once. The chain has TRBV19 and TRBJ2-6; D perhaps matches TRBD2 (5 bases). With 7 bases removed from V and 2 bases from J, the gap between germline ends came to 15 bases. Germline V gene sequence: CDR1 LNHDA, CDR2 SQIVND (reference sequence). The CDR3 covers 16 residues. CDR3 in DNA: TGTGCCAGTACTTTCACCGGGAAAACTGGGGCCAACGTCCTGACTTTC. It encodes CASTFTGKTGANVLTF.

The chain recombines TRBV9 with TRBJ1-3, with D possibly being TRBD1 (6 bases). This CDR3 has 14 residues. Trimming stripped 0 bases from V and 8 bases from J, with 12 bases between. CDR1 SGDLS and CDR2 YYNGEE come from the germline V gene. The CDR3 loop reads CASSVDRAGDTIYF. The CDR3 DNA sequence: TGTGCCAGCAGCGTAGACAGGGCTGGGGACACCATATATTTT.

The chain links TRBV6-5 to TRBJ2-3, with D possibly matching TRBD1 (6 bases). The CDR3 sequence is 14 residues long. The germline gives CDR1 MNHEY, CDR2 SVGAGI. V lost 5 bases and J lost 2, with 11 bases in between. The DNA of the CDR3 is TGTGCCAGCAGTAACCGGGACAACACAGATACGCAGTATTTT. It is translated as CASSNRDNTDTQYF.

The rearrangement joins TRBV18 to TRBJ1-1; TRBD1 might be the D (6 bases). With 4 bases removed from V and 0 bases from J, the gap between germline ends came to 9 bases. Germline V gives CDR1 KGHSH, CDR2 LQKENI. This CDR3 has 14 amino acids. The CDR3 DNA is TGTGCCAGCTCACTAGGACAGATGAACACTGAAGCTTTCTTT. Amino acids: CASSLGQMNTEAFF.

This rearrangement joins TRBV7-9 to TRBJ2-3, with 9 bases identical to TRBD2. Per germline, CDR1 SEHNR and CDR2 FQNEAQ (reference sequence). There are 13 residues in the CDR3. The V and J ends lost 5 bases and 4 bases, in that order; junction bases with no gene match: 1. The CDR3: CASSASGADTQYF. The CDR3 nucleotides read TGTGCCAGCAGCGCTAGCGGGGCAGATACGCAGTATTTT.

The rearrangement uses TRBV24-1 and TRBJ1-5; possibly TRBD1 for D (6 bases). V lost 4 bases, J lost 6 bases, and 12 bases lay in between. CDR1 and CDR2 (germline): KGHDR, SFDVKD. The CDR3 runs to 14 residues. As DNA, the CDR3 is TGTGCCACCAGTGACCGGGGGGGCCCTCAGCCCCAGCATTTT. Its translation is CATSDRGGPQPQHF.

The genes are TRBV18 and TRBJ1-4; unclear D gene. The CDR3 sequence is 13 residues long. Trimming cost V 5 bases and J 4 bases, with 8 bases left between them. Germline CDR1 KGHSH, CDR2 LQKENI. The CDR3 DNA is TGTGCCAGCTCAGGCACCCTTAATGAAAAACTGTTTTTT. Translating gives CASSGTLNEKLFF.

The rearrangement links TRBV6-2 or TRBV6-3 to TRBJ1-1; D is possibly TRBD1 (6 bases). The V and J ends lost 0 bases and 2 bases respectively, with 22 bases between them. Germline CDR1 is MNHEY and CDR2 is SVGEGT. The CDR3 consists of 19 residues. CDR3 bases: TGTGCCAGCAGTTACTCTCTGGGGGCCTACCCGCATACCAACACTGAAGCTTTCTTT. It yields the protein CASSYSLGAYPHTNTEAFF.

This clone was seen just once. The chain uses TRBV5-5 and TRBJ2-3; TRBD1 aligns across 11 bases. This CDR3 spans 17 amino acids. Per germline, CDR1 SGHKS and CDR2 YYEKEE (reference sequence). V lost 4 bases, J lost 0 bases, and 7 bases stayed unmatched. The CDR3, as DNA: TGTGCCAGCAGCCCCGGGACAGGGGGAATTAGCACAGATACGCAGTATTTT. Translating it yields CASSPGTGGISTDTQYF.

The table lists this clone with many counts. The chain carries TRBV7-6 and TRBJ2-1, with TRBD2 identical over 8 bases. The CDR3 has 16 residues. Germline V gene data show CDR1 as SGHVS and CDR2 as FNYEAQ. V was clipped by 5 bases and J by 7 bases; unmatched bases: 13. Written as DNA, the CDR3 is TGTGCCAGCAGCGATGCCGGGGGGGCGAGGTTGAATGAGCAGTTCTTC. Translation: CASSDAGGARLNEQFF.

The V call is TRBV6-5, the J call TRBJ2-1; perhaps TRBD2 as D (5 bases). Germline V gene lookup returns CDR1 MNHEY and CDR2 SVGAGI. The CDR3 covers 15 residues. The germline V and J ends were trimmed by 4 bases and 6 bases, with 16 bases remaining between them. The CDR3 DNA follows: TGTGCCAGCAGTTTAACTCGGGTCCTAGCCAATGAGCAGTTCTTC. Its translation is CASSLTRVLANEQFF.

This clone was counted a single time. CDR3: CASSRRGLLIETQYF. CDR3 DNA sequence: TGTGCCAGCAGCCGCAGGGGATTGTTGATAGAGACCCAGTACTTC. The chain recombines TRBV5-8 with TRBJ2-5; D is perhaps TRBD1 (6 bases). Germline values: CDR1 SGHTS, CDR2 YDEGEE. Trimming took 4 bases from V and 4 from J, leaving 17 bases between them. This CDR3 has 15 amino acids.

CDR3 sequence reads: CASRTGHPGELFF. The CDR3 nucleotides are TGTGCCAGTAGGACGGGACACCCCGGGGAGCTGTTTTTT. The chain employs TRBV19 and TRBJ2-2; weak D call: TRBD1 (6 bases). This CDR3 has 13 amino acids. Germline CDR1 is LNHDA and CDR2 is SQIVND (reference sequence). Trimming shortened V by 6 bases and J by 6 bases, and 11 bases separated the two germline ends.

V and J are TRBV4-3 and TRBJ1-2; D call uncertain. CDR1 is LGHNA and CDR2 is YSLEER in the germline V gene. CDR3 length equals 14 residues. The V gene lost 1 base and the J gene lost 8 bases, with 14 bases spanning the gap. The CDR3 reads CASSQGAQAGGYTF. The CDR3 coding sequence is TGCGCCAGCAGCCAAGGAGCCCAGGCGGGGGGCTACACCTTC.

J is TRBJ2-2 and V is TRBV10-3, with TRBD1 as a possible D gene (6 bases). The CDR3 is made up of 16 amino acids. Germline assignment: CDR1 ENHRY and CDR2 SYGVKD. Trimming cost V 6 bases and J 0 bases, with 14 bases left between them. The DNA for the CDR3 is TGTGCCATCAGCTTCCCCAGGGGCGCGAACACCGGGGAGCTGTTTTTT. It codes for CAISFPRGANTGELFF.